The subject of this entry is one TCR beta chain. The CDR3 loop spans 15 amino acids. Germline CDR1 LGHNA, CDR2 YSLEER. Trimming removed 1 base from V and 2 bases from J, with 6 bases in between. Indicated time point: sample taken at primary tumor resection. Without sorting, whole RNA was sequenced from tumor, nontumor lung or frozen PBMC. The data belong to a study of spatial heterogeneity in lung cancer. Individual TCR cDNA molecules each bore their own unique molecular identifier. Via MiXCR, TCRdb re-called the 5' RACE reads, giving one row per CDR3 protein. The sample yields tens of thousands of distinct CDR3 sequences, roughly 9.5% seen once.

This TCR was sampled from a male donor with early-stage non-small cell lung cancer. The genes are TRBV4-3 and TRBJ2-6; D is unresolved. The specimen was PBMCs, collected at surgery. The DNA of the CDR3 is TGCGCCAGCAGCCAAGTCTACACTGGGGCCAACGTCCTGACTTTC. This sequence encodes CASSQVYTGANVLTF.